This TCR beta chain was profiled in a study of shared clonotypes between healthy human individuals. Study results and caveats: Across a few donors, naive CD4 shared around 5.4%, naive CD8 around 3.5%, memory CD4 roughly 2.3%, memory CD8 more than 0.35%.

Data came from immunoSEQ multiplex PCR; TCRdb stores just in-frame clones and leaves some out. The table lists about 2.1 million clones, 85% to 95% of them singletons, with roughly 1.7% in the top ten. Comment on this clone: Its cognate antigen is unknown.

Only CD45RO-negative cells positively selected for CCR7 counted as naive CD8 cells, so terminally differentiated effector memory CD45RA+ cells were excluded. Germline V gene lookup returns CDR1 MNHEY and CDR2 SVGAGI. Trimming left V 4 bases short and J 7 bases short, with 11 bases between. CDR3 length equals 13 residues. The J gene is TRBJ2-1, the V gene TRBV6-5, with D perhaps TRBD1 or TRBD2 (5 bases each). The specimen sequenced was naive CD8+ T cells from PBMCs. This clonotype originated in a young man in good health. Some clones in this sample may be carry-over from other donors' samples. This CDR3 is CASSFGRENEQFF. DNA of the CDR3: TGTGCCAGCAGTTTTGGCAGGGAGAATGAGCAGTTCTTC.